Sequencing of this TCR beta chain was carried out in a study of T cell repertoires in cytomegalovirus infection. Study at large: Indications came from public TCR beta signatures; they pointed to CMV infection and to a matching HLA type.

Overall study results and limits: Dominating the ex vivo response were HLA-C-restricted CMV-specific TCR beta clonotypes. Carriers of CMV plus the relevant HLA were identified by cumulative public TCR beta family frequency.

This clonotype came up a few times. Its antigen remains unidentified. TCRdb itself ran the reads through MiXCR, one entry per CDR3 protein. The sample includes roughly 190,000 distinct CDR3 sequences, roughly 9% of them seen just once. This CDR3 region has 15 residues. Germline V gene data show CDR1 as SGHTA and CDR2 as FQGNSA. V was cut by 1 base and J by 4 bases, with 11 bases left in between. The TCR sequence derives from a human donor in good health (CMV status not recorded). Some clones in this sample may be carry-over from other donors' samples. The chain joins TRBV7-2 to TRBJ1-5; D gene ambiguous. Sequenced input: PBMCs. In DNA form, the CDR3 reads TGTGCCAGCAGCTTAGTGGGTTCAGAGAATCAGCCCCAGCATTTT. Translation: CASSLVGSENQPQHF.